These T cell receptor beta chains were read from a single sample in a study of T-cell memory formation after mild COVID-19. TCRdb re-called the 5' RACE reads through MiXCR, storing one row per CDR3 protein. The sample holds around 510,000 distinct CDR3 sequences; 20% to 25% are singletons and the top ten take 7% to 9%. Sequences were obtained from PBMCs or a T cell subset sorted from them (not recorded which). The receptors derive from an adult woman who had mild COVID-19 (a few samples of this study predate the infection). Cell type and time point are not known. Each CDR3 is given with its conserved first and last residue. D genes are given only for firm matches. Size is omitted from some rows. Given values are once, few, many or a class for expanded clones.

>18|TRBD1|-|TRBV4-1|TRBJ2-5
CASSQVYSGQGARETQYF
TGCGCCAGCAGCCAAGTATATTCGGGACAGGGGGCAAGAGAGACCCAGTACTTC
>13|-|-|TRBV9|TRBJ2-7
CASTEGTETEQYF
TGTGCCAGCACGGAGGGAACCGAAACTGAGCAGTACTTC
>16|-|-|TRBV24-1|TRBJ2-1
CATSDPLALGYNEQFF
TGTGCCACCAGTGACCCACTAGCCTTGGGTTACAATGAGCAGTTCTTC
>15|-|-|TRBV6-5|TRBJ1-2
CASSYGPGSADGYTF
TGTGCCAGCAGTTACGGACCCGGGTCGGCGGATGGCTACACCTTC
>15|-|-|TRBV4-2|TRBJ1-2
CASSQSYRVGYGYTF
TGTGCCAGCAGCCAGTCATACAGGGTAGGATACGGCTACACCTTC
>14|-|-|TRBV12-3/TRBV12-4|TRBJ1-2
CASNPTGPGYGYTF
TGTGCCAGCAATCCGACAGGCCCTGGGTATGGCTACACCTTC
>14|TRBD2|few|TRBV7-8|TRBJ2-7
CASSGLAGSYEQYF
TGTGCCAGCAGCGGTCTAGCGGGATCCTACGAGCAGTACTTC
>14|-|-|TRBV7-9|TRBJ2-3
CASSPTLLRDTQYF
TGTGCCAGCAGTCCAACGCTCCTGCGGGATACGCAGTATTTT
>15|TRBD2|-|TRBV5-5|TRBJ2-1
CASSPGTSVLNEQFF
TGTGCCAGCAGCCCCGGGACTAGCGTCCTCAATGAGCAGTTCTTC
>16|-|few|TRBV7-8|TRBJ2-7
CASSFTGLLSSYEQYF
TGTGCCAGCAGCTTCACGGGACTCCTGAGCTCCTACGAGCAGTACTTC
>16|-|few|TRBV7-3|TRBJ2-7
CASSAFGTSSSYEQYF
TGTGCCAGCAGCGCTTTCGGGACTTCGAGCTCCTACGAGCAGTACTTC
>16|TRBD2|-|TRBV14|TRBJ2-3
CASSQGKASGRYTQYF
TGTGCCAGCAGCCAAGGCAAGGCTAGCGGGAGATATACGCAGTATTTT
>13|-|few|TRBV9|TRBJ1-6
CASSRAGNSPLHF
TGTGCCAGCAGCCGGGCCGGGAATTCACCCCTCCACTTT
>14|-|few|TRBV20-1|TRBJ2-3
CSAQSRAGTDTQYF
TGCAGTGCCCAAAGCAGGGCGGGCACAGATACGCAGTATTTT
>14|-|few|TRBV6-5|TRBJ1-2
CASSVNRVDYGYTF
TGTGCCAGCAGTGTAAACAGGGTAGATTATGGCTACACCTTC
>15|TRBD2|many|TRBV12-3/TRBV12-4|TRBJ2-1
CASSFFGRDLREQFF
TGTGCCAGCAGTTTCTTCGGGAGGGACCTTCGGGAGCAGTTCTTC
>14|-|few|TRBV12-3/TRBV12-4|TRBJ1-6
CASSSRGSNSPLHF
TGTGCCAGCAGTTCCAGGGGTTCTAATTCACCCCTCCACTTT
>11|-|few|TRBV2|TRBJ2-1
CASRVADEQFF
TGTGCCAGCAGGGTAGCGGATGAGCAGTTCTTC
>14|TRBD2|few|TRBV24-1|TRBJ2-1
CATQGASGNNEQFF
TGTGCCACCCAAGGGGCTAGCGGAAACAATGAGCAGTTCTTC
>15|-|few|TRBV7-8|TRBJ1-2
CASGPGQGPGIGYTF
TGTGCCAGCGGCCCGGGACAAGGCCCCGGGATCGGCTACACCTTC
>14|-|-|TRBV20-1|TRBJ1-6
CSARRGRENSPLHF
TGCAGTGCTAGGAGGGGCAGGGAGAATTCACCCCTCCACTTT
>16|TRBD2|few|TRBV7-3|TRBJ2-1
CASSSRTSGSMGEQFF
TGTGCCAGCAGCTCCCGGACTAGCGGGAGTATGGGTGAGCAGTTCTTC
>15|-|few|TRBV6-1|TRBJ2-5
CASRPPGRLEETQYF
TGTGCCAGCAGACCTCCGGGACGTCTTGAAGAGACCCAGTACTTC
>14|-|once|TRBV29-1|TRBJ1-5
CSVGSGGSNQPQHF
TGCAGCGTTGGGTCCGGGGGCAGCAATCAGCCCCAGCATTTT